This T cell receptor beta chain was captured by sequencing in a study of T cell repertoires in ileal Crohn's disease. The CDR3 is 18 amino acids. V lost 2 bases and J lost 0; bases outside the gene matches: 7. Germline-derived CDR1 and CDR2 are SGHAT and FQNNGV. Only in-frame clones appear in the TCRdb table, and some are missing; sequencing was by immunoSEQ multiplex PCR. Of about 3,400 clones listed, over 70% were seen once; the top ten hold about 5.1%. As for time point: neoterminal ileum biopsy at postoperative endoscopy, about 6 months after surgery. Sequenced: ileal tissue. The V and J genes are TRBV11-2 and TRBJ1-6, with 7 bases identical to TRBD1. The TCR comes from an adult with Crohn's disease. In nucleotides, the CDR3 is TGTGCCAGCAGCTTAAGGGCAGGGGGGAGCTCCTATAATTCACCCCTCCACTTT. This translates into CASSLRAGGSSYNSPLHF.